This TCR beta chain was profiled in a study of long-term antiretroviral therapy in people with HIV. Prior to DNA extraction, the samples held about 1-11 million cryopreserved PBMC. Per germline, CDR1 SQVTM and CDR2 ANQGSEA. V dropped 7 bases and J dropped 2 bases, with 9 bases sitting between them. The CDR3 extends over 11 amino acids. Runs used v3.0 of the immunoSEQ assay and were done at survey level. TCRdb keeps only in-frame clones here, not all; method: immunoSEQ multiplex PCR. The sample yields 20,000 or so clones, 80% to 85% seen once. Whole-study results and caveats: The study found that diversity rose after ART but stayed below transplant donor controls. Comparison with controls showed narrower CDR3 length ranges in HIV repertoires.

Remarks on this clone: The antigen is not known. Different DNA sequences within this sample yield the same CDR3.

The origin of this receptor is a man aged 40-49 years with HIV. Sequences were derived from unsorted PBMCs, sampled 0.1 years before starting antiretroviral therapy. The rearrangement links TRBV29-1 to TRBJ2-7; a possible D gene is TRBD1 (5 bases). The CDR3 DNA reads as TGCAGCGCCAGGGTGGCCTACGAGCAGTACTTC. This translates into CSARVAYEQYF.